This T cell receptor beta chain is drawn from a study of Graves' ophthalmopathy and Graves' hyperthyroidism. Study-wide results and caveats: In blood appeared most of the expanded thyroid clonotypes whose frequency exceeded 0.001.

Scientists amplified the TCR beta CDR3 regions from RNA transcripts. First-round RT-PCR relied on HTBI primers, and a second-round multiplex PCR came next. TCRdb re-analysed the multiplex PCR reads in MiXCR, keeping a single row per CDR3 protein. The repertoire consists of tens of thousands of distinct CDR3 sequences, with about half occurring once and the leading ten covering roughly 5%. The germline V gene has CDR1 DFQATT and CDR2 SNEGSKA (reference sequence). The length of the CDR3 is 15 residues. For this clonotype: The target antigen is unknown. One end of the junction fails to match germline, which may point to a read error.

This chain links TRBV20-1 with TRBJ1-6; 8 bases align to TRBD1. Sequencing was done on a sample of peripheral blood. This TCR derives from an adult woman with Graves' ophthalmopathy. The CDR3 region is CGASADRGASSPLHF. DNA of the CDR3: TGCGGTGCTAGTGCCGACAGGGGTGCGAGCTCACCCCTCCACTTT.